Following are 24 T cell receptor beta chains from one sample sequenced in a study of shared clonotypes between healthy human individuals. As defined, naive CD8 cells were CD45RO-negative and positively selected for CCR7, with terminally differentiated effector memory CD45RA+ cells excluded. Profiling relied on immunoSEQ multiplex PCR, and the TCRdb table lists in-frame clones only, not all of them. Of about 1,800,000 clones listed, around 96% were seen once; the top ten hold 0.9% to 1.5%. Sequencing used naive CD8+ T cells sorted from blood. These receptors all come from a man between 18 and 29 years old in good health.

About this clone: The sample holds other DNA sequences that translate to the same CDR3. The rearrangement uses TRBV15 and TRBJ2-7, with 7 bases matching TRBD1. The CDR3 extends over 12 amino acids. V shed 8 bases and J 2 bases; nucleotides not matched to a gene: 3. Per germline, CDR1 LNHNV and CDR2 YYDKDF (reference sequence). The CDR3 sequence: CATGQGAYEQYF. The CDR3 DNA follows: TGTGCCACCGGGCAGGGGGCCTACGAGCAGTACTTC.

The genes are TRBV6-5 and TRBJ2-3, with 7 bases lining up with TRBD1. The CDR3 runs to 15 residues. V dropped 4 bases and J dropped 5; count of bases not matched to a gene: 9. CDR1 is MNHEY, CDR2 SVGAGI, per germline. The CDR3 reads CASSSSHRGVDTQYF. CDR3 nucleotide sequence: TGTGCCAGCAGTTCTAGCCACAGGGGAGTAGATACGCAGTATTTT.

V is TRBV4-1 and J is TRBJ2-7; 12 bases align to TRBD2. Germline loops: CDR1 MGHRA, CDR2 YSYEKL. The junction had 3 bases not matched to a gene; V was cut back by 3 bases and J by 0 bases. The CDR3 is 16 residues long. CDR3 in amino acids: CASSQKGLAGSYEQYF. Written as DNA, the CDR3 is TGCGCCAGCAGCCAGAAGGGACTAGCGGGCTCCTACGAGCAGTACTTC.

V gene TRBV13 combines with J gene TRBJ1-2; no definite D call. CDR1 and CDR2 (germline): PRHDT, FYEKMQ (reference sequence). The CDR3 contains 15 residues. The ends were cut back, 5 bases at V and 5 bases at J, with 18 bases in the middle. This CDR3 reads CASSQGPRAIYGYTF. CDR3 DNA sequence: TGTGCCAGCAGCCAAGGGCCTAGGGCCATATATGGCTACACCTTC.

As regards this clone: Additional DNA sequences in this sample encode the identical CDR3. The J gene is TRBJ2-7, the V gene TRBV5-1, with TRBD1 as a possible D gene (5 bases). Germline assignment: CDR1 SGHRS and CDR2 YFSETQ. The V gene lost 0 bases and the J gene lost 2 bases, with 9 bases spanning the gap. CDR3 size: 14 residues. The DNA for the CDR3 is TGCGCCAGCAGCTTGGGGTTAGGGGCCTACGAGCAGTACTTC. Its protein product is CASSLGLGAYEQYF.

This rearrangement joins TRBV5-1 to TRBJ2-1; 7 bases match TRBD1. The trim removed 4 bases at V and 2 bases at J, leaving 6 bases unmatched. The V gene's germline CDR1 is SGHRS and CDR2 YFSETQ. There are 15 residues in the CDR3. The CDR3 region is CASSPRTGAYNEQFF. Here the CDR3 DNA reads TGCGCCAGCAGCCCTCGGACAGGAGCCTACAATGAGCAGTTCTTC.

For this clone: Additional DNA sequences in this sample encode the identical CDR3. The chain carries TRBV5-4 and TRBJ1-1; D uncertain. Germline V gene lookup returns CDR1 SGHNT and CDR2 YYREEE (reference sequence). V lost 7 bases and J lost 1, with 8 bases in between. The CDR3 runs 12 residues. The CDR3 sequence: CASRYGNTEAFF. CDR3 DNA: TGTGCCAGCCGCTACGGGAACACTGAAGCTTTCTTT.

The chain combines TRBV6-6 with TRBJ2-3; 7 bases map to TRBD2. The germline CDR1 and CDR2 sequences are MNHNY and SVGAGI (reference sequence). CDR3 length: 15 residues. V shed 11 bases, J shed 6 bases, and the junction held 17 bases outside the gene matches. CDR3 nucleotides: TGTGCCGGAGCTACTAGCGAGCGGCCCCTGGATACGCAGTATTTT. Amino acid sequence: CAGATSERPLDTQYF.

J is TRBJ2-7 and V is TRBV6-5, with 11 bases fitting TRBD1. There are 14 residues in the CDR3. Germline values: CDR1 MNHEY, CDR2 SVGAGI. V trimming: 6 bases; J trimming: 5 bases; junction bases outside the gene matches: 6. DNA of the CDR3: TGTGCCAGCAGCGCGGGACAGGGGGTCCACGAGCAGTACTTC. This translates into CASSAGQGVHEQYF.

With respect to this clone: The sample contains more than one DNA sequence encoding this CDR3. This rearrangement joins TRBV4-3 to TRBJ1-3; possibly TRBD1 for D (5 bases). Trimming removed 0 bases from V and 4 bases from J, with 10 bases in between. The length of the CDR3 is 15 residues. Germline V gene sequence: CDR1 LGHNA, CDR2 YSLEER. The CDR3 nucleotides are TGCGCCAGCAGCCAAGATCCAGGGAGCGGAAACACCATATATTTT. This sequence encodes CASSQDPGSGNTIYF.

As DNA, the CDR3 is TGTGCCAGCAGCGTCCTGGGACTAGCGGGAGTGACCGGAGAGACCCAGTACTTC. Translated: CASSVLGLAGVTGETQYF. The chain carries TRBV14 and TRBJ2-5; 14 positions agree with TRBD2. The V segment lost 5 bases and the J segment 4 bases; nucleotides outside the gene matches: 12. The CDR3 contains 18 residues. CDR1 is SGHDN and CDR2 is FVKESK in the germline V gene.

The chain employs TRBV19 and TRBJ2-7; 11 nucleotides line up with TRBD2. The CDR3 covers 16 residues. In germline, CDR1 is LNHDA, CDR2 SQIVND (reference sequence). With 5 bases clipped from V and 3 bases from J, the junction kept 9 bases outside the gene matches. CDR3 residues: CASSATLAGGVYEQYF. CDR3 DNA sequence: TGTGCCAGTAGTGCGACGCTAGCGGGGGGAGTCTACGAGCAGTACTTC.

Turning to this clone: This same CDR3 is encoded by further DNA sequences in the sample. For the CDR3, the DNA is TGTGCCAGCAGTTTCTCCGTTAACACTGAAGCTTTCTTT. The encoded protein is CASSFSVNTEAFF. This sequence joins TRBV27 and TRBJ1-1; D is unresolved. V was trimmed by 3 bases and J by 2 bases, leaving 7 bases between them. Per germline, CDR1 MNHEY and CDR2 SMNVEV (reference sequence). CDR3 size: 13 residues.

This sequence joins TRBV28 and TRBJ2-1; D is unclear. Germline assignment: CDR1 MDHEN and CDR2 SYDVKM. CDR3 size: 13 residues. V was clipped by 4 bases and J by 8 bases, with 12 bases between them. CDR3 coding DNA: TGTGCCAGCAGTTCGCATCCTAGTGATGAGCAGTTCTTC. This encodes CASSSHPSDEQFF.

This chain uses TRBV7-9 with TRBJ2-3; 8 nucleotides line up with TRBD1. After removal of 5 bases from V and 5 bases from J, the junction contained 12 bases not matched to a gene. The CDR3 totals 16 residues. Germline V gene data show CDR1 as SEHNR and CDR2 as FQNEAQ (reference sequence). Here the CDR3 reads CASSPPPDREKDTQYF. The CDR3 region has the DNA TGTGCCAGCAGCCCCCCCCCGGACAGGGAAAAAGATACGCAGTATTTT.

The chain combines TRBV9 with TRBJ1-6; D not certain. Between the trimmed V and J ends, which lost 0 bases and 9 bases, there was a span of 10 bases. This CDR3 is built from 14 residues. Germline-derived CDR1 and CDR2 are SGDLS and YYNGEE. The CDR3 sequence: CASSVGQAGSPLHF. The CDR3 DNA is TGTGCCAGCAGCGTAGGCCAGGCCGGTTCACCCCTCCACTTT.

The genes are TRBV11-2 and TRBJ2-7; D gene uncertain. The V end was cut by 3 bases, the J end by 0 bases, with 6 bases between. This CDR3 comprises 13 residues. Germline assignment: CDR1 SGHAT and CDR2 FQNNGV. The CDR3 reads CASSFSRSYEQYF. Written as DNA, the CDR3 is TGTGCCAGCAGCTTCTCCCGCTCCTACGAGCAGTACTTC.

The V call is TRBV6-5, the J call TRBJ2-7; D perhaps matches TRBD2 (5 bases). The CDR3 spans 14 residues. V was shortened by 0 bases and J by 4 bases, with 10 bases between the two germline ends. Germline assignment: CDR1 MNHEY and CDR2 SVGAGI. CDR3 in amino acids: CASSYSWGAYEQYF. For the CDR3, the DNA is TGTGCCAGCAGTTACTCCTGGGGAGCGTACGAGCAGTACTTC.

As concerns this clone: Other DNA sequences in the sample encode the same CDR3. V gene TRBV27 combines with J gene TRBJ2-7; 8 bases are shared with TRBD2. Losses at the gene ends were 3 bases for V and 3 bases for J; bases not matched to a gene: 4. The CDR3 consists of 14 residues. The germline gives CDR1 MNHEY, CDR2 SMNVEV (reference sequence). This CDR3 is CASSLASGFYEQYF. The CDR3 coding sequence is TGTGCCAGCAGTTTGGCTAGCGGGTTCTACGAGCAGTACTTC.

The V call is TRBV5-1, the J call TRBJ2-3, with TRBD2 matching over 9 bases. Germline values: CDR1 SGHRS, CDR2 YFSETQ. Losses at the gene ends were 3 bases for V and 7 bases for J; bases not matched to a gene: 15. The CDR3 spans 17 residues. The CDR3 DNA is TGCGCCAGCAGCTCCGGACTGGGCGGGGGGGCCCTATATACGCAGTATTTT. This encodes CASSSGLGGGALYTQYF.

This clone has only one observation. This chain joins TRBV7-9 and TRBJ2-5; D is unclear. V lost 5 bases and J lost 2, with 12 bases in between. The CDR3 loop spans 14 amino acids. Germline CDR1 and CDR2: SEHNR and FQNEAQ (reference sequence). CDR3 sequence (DNA): TGTGCCAGCAGCCTAACCTACGGGCAAGAGACCCAGTACTTC. Translation gives CASSLTYGQETQYF.

This clone was seen just once. The rearrangement joins TRBV2 to TRBJ2-7; 10 bases are a match to TRBD2. CDR3 length: 21 residues. With V trimmed by 4 bases and J by 3 bases, 24 bases remained unmatched. The germline gives CDR1 SNHLY, CDR2 FYNNEI. This CDR3 reads CASSATGELQTRTSGRYEQYF. In DNA, the CDR3 is TGTGCCAGCAGTGCCACAGGGGAACTACAAACACGGACTAGCGGACGCTACGAGCAGTACTTC. The variable domain in full, completed from reference TRBV2 and TRBJ2-7, reads EPEVTQTPSHQVTQMGQEVILRCVPISNHLYFYWYRQILGQKVEFLVSFYNNEISEKSEIFDDQFSVERPDGSNFTLKIRSTKLEDSAMYFCASSATGELQTRTSGRYEQYFGPGTRLTVT.

This clone was observed once. This chain links TRBV6-5 with TRBJ2-7, with 9 bases identical to TRBD2. V lost 7 bases to trimming and J lost 2 bases; unmatched junction nucleotides: 6. CDR1 and CDR2 from the germline V gene are MNHEY and SVGAGI. The CDR3 extends over 14 amino acids. The CDR3 protein is CASNPGLATYEQYF. In nucleotides, the CDR3 is TGTGCCAGCAACCCGGGACTAGCAACCTACGAGCAGTACTTC.

On this clone: The sample contains more than one DNA sequence encoding this CDR3. The chain recombines TRBV5-4 with TRBJ2-7; 7 nucleotides align to TRBD2. Per germline, CDR1 SGHNT and CDR2 YYREEE (reference sequence). This CDR3 spans 14 amino acids. V was pared by 0 bases and J by 2 bases, with 2 bases of the junction left unmatched. In DNA, the CDR3 is TGTGCCAGCAGCTTGGTGGGAGGGCCCTACGAGCAGTACTTC. This gives the protein CASSLVGGPYEQYF. Combining the CDR3 with reference TRBV5-4 and TRBJ2-7 gives the whole variable domain ETGVTQSPTHLIKTRGQQVTLRCSSQSGHNTVSWYQQALGQGPQFIFQYYREEENGRGNFPPRFSGLQFPNYSSELNVNALELDDSALYLCASSLVGGPYEQYFGPGTRLTVT.